Presented here are 19 T cell receptor beta chains from one specimen sequenced in a study of blood T cells in healthy people across ages. Combining a sample-barcoded 5' primer with a J-beta primer mix, a second PCR ran for about 6 to 12 cycles. In TCRdb, the 5' RACE reads were re-called with MiXCR into one record per CDR3 protein. This sample has about 2 million distinct CDR3 sequences; about 49% occur once, and the top ten carry less than 2.5%. Sequences were obtained from blood. The receptors derive from a woman in her thirties or forties in good health.

This rearrangement joins TRBV15 to TRBJ1-4; TRBD1 might be the D (5 bases). The germline V and J ends were trimmed by 0 bases and 11 bases, with 10 bases remaining between them. Germline V gene data show CDR1 as LNHNV and CDR2 as YYDKDF (reference sequence). The CDR3 sequence is 13 residues long. This CDR3 is CATSRDGQGKLFF. The CDR3 bases are TGTGCCACCAGCAGAGATGGGCAGGGCAAACTGTTTTTT.

This clonotype was counted between two and nine times. V and J are TRBV10-3 and TRBJ2-4, with 12 bases aligning to TRBD2. The DNA end lines up better with TRBJ2-7; the J call may be wrong. The CDR3 runs 17 residues. Germline CDR1 and CDR2: ENHRY and SYGVKD. The CDR3 nucleotides read TGTGCCATCTCGCCTTCCGGGACTAGCGGGCGGGGCTACGAGCAGTACTTC. The encoded protein is CAISPSGTSGRGYEQYF.

The genes are TRBV5-1 and TRBJ2-1; 12 nucleotides agree with TRBD2. The CDR3 runs 16 residues. Trimming cost V 2 bases and J 4 bases; bases outside gene matches: 4. Germline-derived CDR1 and CDR2 are SGHRS and YFSETQ. The CDR3, as DNA: TGCGCCAGCAGCTTAATACTAGCGGGGGGTTACAATGAGCAGTTCTTC. Translated: CASSLILAGGYNEQFF. Combining the CDR3 with reference TRBV5-1 and TRBJ2-1 gives the whole variable domain KAGVTQTPRYLIKTRGQQVTLSCSPISGHRSVSWYQQTPGQGLQFLFEYFSETQRNKGNFPGRFSGRQFSNSRSEMNVSTLELGDSALYLCASSLILAGGYNEQFFGPGTRLTVL.

V and J are TRBV6-5 and TRBJ2-3, with 12 bases that match TRBD1. Germline values: CDR1 MNHEY, CDR2 SVGAGI. The CDR3 runs to 15 residues. The V segment lost 4 bases and the J segment 7 bases; nucleotides outside the gene matches: 6. CDR3 sequence: CASSSPGQGANTQYF. CDR3 coding DNA: TGTGCCAGCAGTTCCCCGGGACAGGGGGCTAATACGCAGTATTTT.

The rearrangement uses TRBV3-1 and TRBJ2-3; 10 bases map to TRBD2. With V trimmed by 3 bases and J by 3 bases, 6 bases remained unmatched. The CDR3 runs to 16 residues. Germline CDR1 is LGHDT and CDR2 is YNNKEL (reference sequence). The CDR3 protein is CASSHTSGVATDTQYF. In DNA form, the CDR3 reads TGTGCCAGCAGCCACACTAGCGGGGTGGCGACAGATACGCAGTATTTT.

The chain carries TRBV20-1 and TRBJ2-1; D possibly corresponds to TRBD1 (5 bases). Per germline, CDR1 DFQATT and CDR2 SNEGSKA (reference sequence). This CDR3 has 15 residues. V lost 0 bases and J lost 2, with 11 bases in between. The CDR3 DNA sequence: TGCAGTGCTAGAGAAGGGGTAGCCCCCTACAATGAGCAGTTCTTC. It codes for CSAREGVAPYNEQFF.

The chain employs TRBV2 and TRBJ2-3, with 8 nucleotides matching TRBD2. Per germline, CDR1 SNHLY and CDR2 FYNNEI. V trimming: 5 bases; J trimming: 0 bases; junction bases outside the gene matches: 10. CDR3 length: 17 amino acids. CDR3 sequence: CASSLRGGPTSTDTQYF. The CDR3 DNA follows: TGTGCCAGCAGTCTACGCGGGGGGCCTACTAGCACAGATACGCAGTATTTT.

The chain has TRBV18 and TRBJ2-7; the D is unclear. The CDR3 extends over 16 amino acids. Deletions cut 0 bases from V and 0 bases from J, with 12 bases between. CDR1 is KGHSH, CDR2 LQKENI, per germline. The CDR3 DNA is TGTGCCAGCTCACCACCAGGAAGTTTGAGCTCCTACGAGCAGTACTTC. Amino acids: CASSPPGSLSSYEQYF.

This chain joins TRBV7-2 and TRBJ2-1; TRBD1 aligns across 7 bases. The V gene's germline CDR1 is SGHTA and CDR2 FQGNSA. J was trimmed by 7 bases and V by 4 bases; bases with no gene match: 4. The CDR3 covers 13 residues. The CDR3, as DNA: TGTGCCAGCAGCTCACAACAGGGGAATGAGCAGTTCTTC. Protein sequence: CASSSQQGNEQFF.

The table lists this clonotype with a few counts. J is TRBJ2-3 and V is TRBV6-5; perhaps TRBD2 as D (6 bases). There are 16 residues in the CDR3. The V end was cut by 5 bases, the J end by 6 bases, with 21 bases between. Germline V gene lookup returns CDR1 MNHEY and CDR2 SVGAGI. The CDR3 loop reads CASSPLRDLIYDTQYF. As DNA, the CDR3 is TGTGCCAGCAGTCCGTTACGGGACTTAATTTATGATACGCAGTATTTT.

This chain uses TRBV3-1 with TRBJ1-5, with D maybe TRBD1 (6 bases). V was cut by 1 base and J by 2 bases, with 12 bases left in between. The CDR3 extends over 16 amino acids. Germline values: CDR1 LGHDT, CDR2 YNNKEL (reference sequence). CDR3 protein: CASSQAGTSGNQPQHF. The CDR3 nucleotides are TGTGCCAGCAGCCAAGCCGGGACATCGGGCAATCAGCCCCAGCATTTT.

This clonotype was seen only a few times. The V and J genes are TRBV20-1 and TRBJ2-4; 12 bases line up with TRBD1. The DNA matches TRBJ2-7 better at its end, which makes the J call doubtful. Germline V gene data show CDR1 as DFQATT and CDR2 as SNEGSKA (reference sequence). The CDR3 runs 13 residues. CDR3 bases: TGCAGTGCTGGGACAGGGGGCCCCTACGAGCAGTACTTC. It specifies CSAGTGGPYEQYF.

The chain is built from TRBV3-1 and TRBJ2-3, with no clear D. With 4 bases removed from V and 0 bases from J, the gap between germline ends came to 14 bases. This CDR3 has 16 residues. In germline, CDR1 is LGHDT, CDR2 YNNKEL (reference sequence). The CDR3 DNA reads as TGTGCCAGCAGCCCGCCCGGGCCCATTAGCACAGATACGCAGTATTTT. Its translation is CASSPPGPISTDTQYF.

V is TRBV20-1 and J is TRBJ1-2, with D tentatively TRBD1 (5 bases). This CDR3 region has 14 residues. Trimming cost V 5 bases and J 0 bases, with 13 bases left between them. CDR1 is DFQATT and CDR2 is SNEGSKA in the germline V gene (reference sequence). CDR3 sequence: CSAWLTETNYGYTF. The CDR3 nucleotides are TGCAGTGCTTGGCTGACAGAAACTAACTATGGCTACACCTTC.

This clonotype turned up a few times. The genes are TRBV20-1 and TRBJ1-4; D may be TRBD1 (6 bases). This CDR3 is built from 16 residues. V dropped 3 bases and J dropped 4 bases, with 18 bases sitting between them. Germline V gene sequence: CDR1 DFQATT, CDR2 SNEGSKA (reference sequence). This CDR3 reads CSASERGAELNEKLFF. The CDR3 bases are TGCAGTGCTAGCGAACGGGGGGCGGAACTTAATGAAAAACTGTTTTTT.

The chain recombines TRBV29-1 with TRBJ2-1, with TRBD1 matching 9 bases. Germline CDR1 SQVTM, CDR2 ANQGSEA. This CDR3 spans 14 amino acids. The V gene end was trimmed by 4 bases and the J gene end by 9 bases; junction bases not matched to a gene: 10. CDR3 coding DNA: TGCAGCGTTGCTCGGGACAGGGCCCCCACTGAGCAGTTCTTC. Encoded protein: CSVARDRAPTEQFF.

This chain uses TRBV5-1 with TRBJ1-1; the D gene is possibly TRBD1 (6 bases). Per the germline V gene, CDR1 is SGHRS and CDR2 is YFSETQ. The CDR3 totals 14 residues. V shed 4 bases and J shed 8 bases, with 18 bases lying between them. The CDR3 DNA sequence: TGCGCCAGCAGCCCTGGGACAATTTCGAGGGAAGCTTTCTTT. This sequence encodes CASSPGTISREAFF.

This clonotype has just a few counts. The rearrangement links TRBV6-7 to TRBJ2-7; 8 nucleotides align to TRBD1. TRBV6-7 is reported as an ORF; its role is uncertain. The ends lost 2 bases at V and 0 bases at J; junction bases unmatched: 15. This CDR3 is built from 19 residues. The CDR3 sequence: CASSYPDRELLPSSYEQYF. The CDR3 DNA is TGTGCCAGCAGTTACCCGGACAGGGAATTACTACCTAGCTCCTACGAGCAGTACTTC.

This clonotype was found a few times. This chain joins TRBV20-1 and TRBJ1-5; D is undetermined. The CDR3 loop spans 11 amino acids. V was clipped by 3 bases and J by 6 bases, with 6 bases between them. Per the germline V gene, CDR1 is DFQATT and CDR2 is SNEGSKA (reference sequence). The CDR3 here is CSASNGQPQHF. For the CDR3, the DNA is TGCAGTGCTAGTAATGGTCAGCCCCAGCATTTT.